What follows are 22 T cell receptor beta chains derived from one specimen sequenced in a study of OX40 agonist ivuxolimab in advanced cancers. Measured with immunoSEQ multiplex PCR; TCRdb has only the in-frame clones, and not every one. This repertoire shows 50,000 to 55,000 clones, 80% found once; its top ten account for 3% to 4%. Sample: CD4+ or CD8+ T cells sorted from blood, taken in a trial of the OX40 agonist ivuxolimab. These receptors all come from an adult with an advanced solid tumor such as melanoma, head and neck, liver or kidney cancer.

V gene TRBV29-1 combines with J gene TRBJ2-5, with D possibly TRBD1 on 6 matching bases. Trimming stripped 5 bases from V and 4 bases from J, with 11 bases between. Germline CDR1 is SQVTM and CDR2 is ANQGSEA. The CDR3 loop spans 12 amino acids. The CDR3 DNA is TGCAGCGTTACAGGGTCGGGAGAGACCCAGTACTTC. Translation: CSVTGSGETQYF.

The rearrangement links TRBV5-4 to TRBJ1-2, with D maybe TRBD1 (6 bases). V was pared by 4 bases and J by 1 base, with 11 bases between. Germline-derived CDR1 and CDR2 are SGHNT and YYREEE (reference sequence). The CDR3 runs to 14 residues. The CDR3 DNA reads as TGTGCCAGCAGCACCTTAGGGGGTAACTATGGCTACACCTTC. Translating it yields CASSTLGGNYGYTF.

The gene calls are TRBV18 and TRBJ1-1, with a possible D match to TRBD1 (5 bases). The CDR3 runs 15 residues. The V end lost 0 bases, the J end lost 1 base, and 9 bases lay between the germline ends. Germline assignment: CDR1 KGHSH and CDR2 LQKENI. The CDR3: CASSPPGGQNTEAFF. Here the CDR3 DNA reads TGTGCCAGCTCACCACCTGGGGGTCAGAACACTGAAGCTTTCTTT.

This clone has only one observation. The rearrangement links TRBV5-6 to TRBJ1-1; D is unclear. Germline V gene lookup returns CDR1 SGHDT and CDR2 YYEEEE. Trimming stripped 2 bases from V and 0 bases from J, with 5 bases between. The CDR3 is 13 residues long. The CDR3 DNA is TGTGCCAGCAGCTTACCGATGAACACTGAAGCTTTCTTT. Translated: CASSLPMNTEAFF.

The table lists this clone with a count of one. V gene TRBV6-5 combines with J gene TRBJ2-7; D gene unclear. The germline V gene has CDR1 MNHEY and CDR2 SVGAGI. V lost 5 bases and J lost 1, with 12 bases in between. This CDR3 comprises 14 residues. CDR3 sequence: CASSERGPSYEQYF. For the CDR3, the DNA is TGTGCCAGCAGTGAAAGAGGACCGTCCTACGAGCAGTACTTC.

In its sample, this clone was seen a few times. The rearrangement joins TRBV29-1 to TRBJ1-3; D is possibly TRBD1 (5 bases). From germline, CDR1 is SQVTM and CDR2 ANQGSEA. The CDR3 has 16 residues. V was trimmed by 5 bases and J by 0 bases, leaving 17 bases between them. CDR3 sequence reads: CSVRGSLGTSGNTIYF. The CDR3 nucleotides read TGCAGCGTTCGGGGGTCCCTAGGAACCTCTGGAAACACCATATATTTT.

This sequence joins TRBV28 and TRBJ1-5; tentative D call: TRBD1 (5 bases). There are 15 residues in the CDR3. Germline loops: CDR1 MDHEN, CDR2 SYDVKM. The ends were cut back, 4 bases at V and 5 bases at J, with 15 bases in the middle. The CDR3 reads CASSYYGTGDQPQHF. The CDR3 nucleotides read TGTGCCAGCAGTTACTATGGGACGGGGGATCAGCCCCAGCATTTT.

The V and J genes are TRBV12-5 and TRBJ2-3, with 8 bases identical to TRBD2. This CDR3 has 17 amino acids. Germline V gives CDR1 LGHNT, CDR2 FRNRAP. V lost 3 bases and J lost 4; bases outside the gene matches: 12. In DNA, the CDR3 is TGTGCTAGTGGTTTACCACCGGGACTAGTAGGGTCAGATACGCAGTATTTT. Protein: CASGLPPGLVGSDTQYF.

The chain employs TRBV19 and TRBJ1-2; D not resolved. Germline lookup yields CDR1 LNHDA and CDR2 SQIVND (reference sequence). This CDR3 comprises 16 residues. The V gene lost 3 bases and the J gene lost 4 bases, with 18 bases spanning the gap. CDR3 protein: CASSILRALPTYGYTF. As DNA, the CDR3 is TGTGCCAGTAGTATCCTCCGGGCGCTCCCAACCTATGGCTACACCTTC.

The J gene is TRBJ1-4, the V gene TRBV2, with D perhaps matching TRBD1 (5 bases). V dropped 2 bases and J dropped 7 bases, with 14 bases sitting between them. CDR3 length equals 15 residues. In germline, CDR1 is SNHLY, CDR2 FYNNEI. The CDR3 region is CASSETRARGEKLFF. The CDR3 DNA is TGTGCCAGCAGTGAAACCCGGGCGAGGGGTGAAAAACTGTTTTTT.

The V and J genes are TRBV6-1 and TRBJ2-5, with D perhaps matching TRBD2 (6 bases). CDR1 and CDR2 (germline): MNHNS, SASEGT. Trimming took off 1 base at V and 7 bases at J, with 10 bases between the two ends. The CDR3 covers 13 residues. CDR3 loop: CASSEGGVRTQYF. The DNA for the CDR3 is TGTGCCAGCAGTGAAGGGGGGGTCAGGACCCAGTACTTC.

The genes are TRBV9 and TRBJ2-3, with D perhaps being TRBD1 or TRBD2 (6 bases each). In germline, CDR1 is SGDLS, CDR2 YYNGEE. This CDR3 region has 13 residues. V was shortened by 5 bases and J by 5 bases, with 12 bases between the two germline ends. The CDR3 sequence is CASSSGAVDTQYF. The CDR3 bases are TGTGCCAGCAGTTCGGGGGCGGTAGATACGCAGTATTTT. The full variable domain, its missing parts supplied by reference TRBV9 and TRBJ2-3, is DSGVTQTPKHLITATGQRVTLRCSPRSGDLSVYWYQQSLDQGLQFLIQYYNGEERAKGNILERFSAQQFPDLHSELNLSSLELGDSALYFCASSSGAVDTQYFGPGTRLTVL.

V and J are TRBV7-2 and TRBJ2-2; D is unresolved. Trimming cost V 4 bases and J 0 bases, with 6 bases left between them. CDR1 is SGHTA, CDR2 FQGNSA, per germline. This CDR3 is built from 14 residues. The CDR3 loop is CASSSNANTGELFF. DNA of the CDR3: TGTGCCAGCAGCTCCAACGCGAACACCGGGGAGCTGTTTTTT. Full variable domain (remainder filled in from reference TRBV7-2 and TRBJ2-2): GAGVSQSPSNKVTEKGKDVELRCDPISGHTALYWYRQSLGQGLEFLIYFQGNSAPDKSGLPSDRFSAERTGGSVSTLTIQRTQQEDSAVYLCASSSNANTGELFFGEGSRLTVL.

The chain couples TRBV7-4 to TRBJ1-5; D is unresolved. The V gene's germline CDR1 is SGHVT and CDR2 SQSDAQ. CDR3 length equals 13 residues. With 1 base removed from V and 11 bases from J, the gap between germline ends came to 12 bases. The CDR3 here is CASSLGAGVAQHF. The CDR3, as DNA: TGTGCCAGCAGCTTAGGGGCGGGAGTAGCCCAGCATTTT.

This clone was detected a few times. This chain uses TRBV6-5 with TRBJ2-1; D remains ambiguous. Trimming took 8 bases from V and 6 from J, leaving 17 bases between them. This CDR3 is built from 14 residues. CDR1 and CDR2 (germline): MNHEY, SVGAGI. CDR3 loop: CASSVTSKANEQFF. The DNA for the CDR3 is TGTGCCAGCTCGGTGACCTCAAAGGCCAATGAGCAGTTCTTC.

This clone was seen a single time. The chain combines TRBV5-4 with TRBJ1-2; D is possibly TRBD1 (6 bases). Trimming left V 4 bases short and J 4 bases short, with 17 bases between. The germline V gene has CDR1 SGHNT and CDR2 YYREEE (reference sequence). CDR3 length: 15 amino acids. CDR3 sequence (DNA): TGTGCCAGCAGCAAGGAGGGGGGCCGGAGCTATGGCTACACCTTC. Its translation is CASSKEGGRSYGYTF.

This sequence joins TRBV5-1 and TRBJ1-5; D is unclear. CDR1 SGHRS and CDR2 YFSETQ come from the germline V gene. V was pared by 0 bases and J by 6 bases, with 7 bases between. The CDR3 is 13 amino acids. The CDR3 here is CASSLEGGQPQHF. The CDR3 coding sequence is TGCGCCAGCAGCTTGGAGGGAGGTCAGCCCCAGCATTTT. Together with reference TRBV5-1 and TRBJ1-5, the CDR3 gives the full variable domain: KAGVTQTPRYLIKTRGQQVTLSCSPISGHRSVSWYQQTPGQGLQFLFEYFSETQRNKGNFPGRFSGRQFSNSRSEMNVSTLELGDSALYLCASSLEGGQPQHFGDGTRLSIL.

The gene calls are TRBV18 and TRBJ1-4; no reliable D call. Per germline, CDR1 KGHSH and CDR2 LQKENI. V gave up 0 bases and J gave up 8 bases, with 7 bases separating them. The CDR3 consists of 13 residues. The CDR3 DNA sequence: TGTGCCAGCTCACCACCGATGGGAGAAAAACTGTTTTTT. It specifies CASSPPMGEKLFF.

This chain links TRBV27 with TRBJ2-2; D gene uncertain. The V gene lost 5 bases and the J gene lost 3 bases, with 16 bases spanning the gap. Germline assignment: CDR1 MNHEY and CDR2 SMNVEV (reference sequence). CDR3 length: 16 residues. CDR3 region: CASSPSAGSYTGELFF. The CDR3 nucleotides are TGTGCCAGCAGTCCCTCGGCCGGGTCCTACACCGGGGAGCTGTTTTTT.

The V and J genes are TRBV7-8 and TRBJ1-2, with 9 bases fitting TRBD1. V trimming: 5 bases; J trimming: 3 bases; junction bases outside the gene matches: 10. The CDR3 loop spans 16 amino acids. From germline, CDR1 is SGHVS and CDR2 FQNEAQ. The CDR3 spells CASSRDRDREYYGYTF. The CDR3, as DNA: TGTGCCAGCAGCCGAGACCGGGACAGGGAATACTATGGCTACACCTTC.

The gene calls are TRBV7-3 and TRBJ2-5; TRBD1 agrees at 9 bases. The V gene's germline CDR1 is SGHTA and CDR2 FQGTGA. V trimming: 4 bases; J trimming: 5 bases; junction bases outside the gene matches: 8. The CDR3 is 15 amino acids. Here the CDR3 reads CASSSATGGVETQYF. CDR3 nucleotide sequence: TGTGCCAGCAGCTCGGCCACAGGGGGCGTTGAGACCCAGTACTTC.

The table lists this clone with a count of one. The CDR3 sequence: CAISEEMVHTEAFF. DNA for the CDR3: TGTGCCATCTCCGAGGAAATGGTACACACTGAAGCTTTCTTT. The chain has TRBV10-3 and TRBJ1-1, with no clear D. Germline-derived CDR1 and CDR2 are ENHRY and SYGVKD. V lost 8 bases, J lost 3 bases, and 16 bases lay in between. The CDR3 covers 14 residues.